This T cell receptor beta chain was obtained from a study of OX40 agonist ivuxolimab in advanced cancers. The germline V gene encodes CDR1 SEHNR and CDR2 FQNEAQ (reference sequence). Trimming took off 5 bases at V and 5 bases at J, with 11 bases between the two ends. This CDR3 comprises 13 residues. Produced via immunoSEQ multiplex PCR; TCRdb's table is partial and in-frame only. This sample has about 59,000 clones; about 80% occur once, and the top ten carry around 2.1%. Worth noting for this clone: What it recognizes is unknown.

Points from the study as a whole: The study found among the lowest clonal expansion in partial responders at 0.1-3.0 mg/kg. There were, on average, more expanded clones in CD8+ T cells than in CD4+.

The receptor was derived from an adult with an advanced solid tumor such as melanoma, head and neck, liver or kidney cancer. This sequence joins TRBV7-9 and TRBJ2-3; D not resolved. The source material was CD4+ or CD8+ T cells sorted from blood, sampled in a trial of the OX40 agonist ivuxolimab. Written as DNA, the CDR3 is TGTGCCAGCAGCCTCAGCGAAATAGATACGCAGTATTTT. Translation: CASSLSEIDTQYF.